These T cell receptor beta chains were read from a single sample in a study of beta chain features in type 1 diabetes. Method: immunoSEQ multiplex PCR; TCRdb's copy keeps in-frame clones and lacks some. The data show more than 550,000 clones, about an eighth seen once. The sample consisted of naive CD4+ T cells from blood. These receptor sequences come from a man between 18 and 35 years old with type 1 diabetes. Both conserved end residues are part of each CDR3. The order of the fields is D gene, V gene, clone size, J gene, CDR3 protein, CDR3 DNA. The D gene is left open where the match is weak. Some rows mark clone size as missing; the rest say once, few, many or name a class of expanded clone.

>-|TRBV7-2|few|TRBJ2-3
CASSLAGRDTQYF
TGTGCCAGCAGCTTGGCGGGTAGAGATACGCAGTATTTT
>-|TRBV7-2|-|TRBJ1-5
CASSLAEQGPQHF
TGTGCCAGCAGCTTAGCGGAACAGGGGCCCCAGCATTTT
>-|TRBV5-6|-|TRBJ2-2
CASSPEVSGVGELFF
TGTGCCAGCAGCCCGGAGGTCTCAGGTGTCGGGGAGCTGTTTTTT
>-|TRBV25-1|few|TRBJ2-4
CASSPWTGRDIQYF
TGTGCCAGCAGTCCTTGGACTGGAAGGGACATTCAGTACTTC
>TRBD1|TRBV25-1|-|TRBJ2-7
CASSEDRANEQYF
TGTGCCAGCAGTGAGGACAGGGCCAACGAGCAGTACTTC
>TRBD2|TRBV5-6|few|TRBJ2-7
CASSTGTSTLEQYF
TGTGCCAGCAGCACCGGGACTAGCACCCTCGAGCAGTACTTC
>-|TRBV5-4|-|TRBJ1-1
CASSLRANTEAFF
TGTGCCAGCAGCTTGAGGGCGAACACTGAAGCTTTCTTT
>TRBD1|TRBV6-5|few|TRBJ1-2
CASREGAGHYGYTF
TGTGCCAGCAGGGAGGGGGCAGGGCACTATGGCTACACCTTC
>TRBD1|TRBV14|few|TRBJ1-2
CASSLDRAWGYTF
TGTGCCAGCAGCCTCGACAGGGCTTGGGGCTACACCTTC
>-|TRBV30|-|TRBJ1-4
CAAFRGLGEKLFF
TGTGCCGCCTTTCGGGGGCTCGGTGAAAAACTGTTTTTT
>-|TRBV5-1|few|TRBJ2-5
CASSLTAKQETQYF
TGCGCCAGCAGCTTGACGGCGAAACAAGAGACCCAGTACTTC
>-|TRBV5-1|-|TRBJ2-7
CASSLDPGKSYEQYF
TGCGCCAGCAGCTTGGACCCCGGGAAATCCTACGAGCAGTACTTC
>TRBD1|TRBV5-4|few|TRBJ2-7
CASSLRTGSYEQYF
TGTGCCAGCAGCTTGAGGACAGGGTCCTACGAGCAGTACTTC
>-|TRBV29-1|few|TRBJ1-4
CSAIGSGKINEKLFF
TGCAGCGCAATAGGGTCGGGGAAGATTAATGAAAAACTGTTTTTT
>-|TRBV7-2|-|TRBJ1-6
CASSLGEGTSPLHF
TGTGCCAGCAGCCTCGGGGAGGGGACTTCACCCCTCCACTTT
>-|TRBV7-7|-|TRBJ2-2
CASSPDGTQNTGELFF
TGTGCTAGCAGCCCCGACGGGACCCAGAACACCGGGGAGCTGTTTTTT
>TRBD1|TRBV5-1|-|TRBJ1-1
CASSLNGQGDTEAFF
TGCGCCAGCAGCTTAAACGGACAGGGCGACACTGAAGCTTTCTTT
>TRBD1|TRBV10-3|few|TRBJ1-6
CATAQGNNSPLHF
TGTGCCACAGCACAGGGGAATAATTCACCCCTCCACTTT
>-|TRBV7-9|few|TRBJ1-5
CASSLDRGSPQHF
TGTGCCAGCAGCTTAGACCGCGGGTCTCCCCAGCATTTT
>-|TRBV27|few|TRBJ2-5
CASSLEGETQYF
TGTGCCAGCAGTTTAGAAGGGGAGACCCAGTACTTC
>-|TRBV16|few|TRBJ1-2
CASSRTAGTNYGYTF
TGTGCCAGCAGCCGAACCGCGGGTACTAACTATGGCTACACCTTC
>-|TRBV27|-|TRBJ2-1
CASSPNYNEQFF
TGTGCCAGCAGTCCCAACTACAATGAGCAGTTCTTC
>TRBD2|TRBV18|-|TRBJ2-4
CASSPPLAERGAKNIQYF
TGTGCCAGCTCACCTCCCCTAGCGGAGAGGGGAGCCAAAAACATTCAGTACTTC
>-|TRBV2|few|TRBJ1-2
CASSSQLNYGYTF
TGTGCCAGCAGCTCTCAGCTTAACTATGGCTACACCTTC
>-|TRBV7-9|few|TRBJ2-5
CASSLVWGARRETQYF
TGTGCCAGCAGCTTAGTATGGGGAGCCCGGAGAGAGACCCAGTACTTC
>-|TRBV10-3|-|TRBJ1-5
CAISEKGQGNQPQHF
TGTGCCATCAGTGAGAAAGGACAAGGCAATCAGCCCCAGCATTTT
>TRBD2|TRBV30|few|TRBJ2-7
CAWRRTSGTYEQYF
TGTGCCTGGCGTCGGACTAGCGGTACCTACGAGCAGTACTTC
>-|TRBV6-5|-|TRBJ1-1
CASTRGGAEAFF
TGTGCCAGCACCCGAGGGGGTGCTGAAGCTTTCTTT
>-|TRBV9|few|TRBJ2-1
CASSPRGGEQFF
TGTGCCAGCAGCCCGAGGGGGGGTGAGCAGTTCTTC
>-|TRBV5-1|-|TRBJ1-5
CASSLSPGTHQPQHF
TGCGCCAGCAGCTTGTCCCCCGGTACCCATCAGCCCCAGCATTTT
>-|TRBV5-4|-|TRBJ1-5
CASSFWGNQPQHF
TGTGCCAGCAGCTTTTGGGGCAATCAGCCCCAGCATTTT
>-|TRBV6-1|-|TRBJ2-5
CASSSGTTHKETQYF
TGTGCCAGCAGTTCCGGGACGACACACAAAGAGACCCAGTACTTC
>TRBD2|TRBV5-1|-|TRBJ2-1
CASSLGASGNNEQFF
TGCGCCAGCAGCCTAGGGGCTAGCGGGAACAATGAGCAGTTCTTC